A selection of T cell receptor beta chains follows, all from one sample in a study of control samples from healthy donors and cancer patients. Assay used: immunoSEQ multiplex PCR; TCRdb lists only in-frame clones, some missing. This sample has roughly 130,000 clones, with roughly nine tenths found just once. The source material was blood. These receptors all stem from a woman aged 25-40 years in good health. Each CDR3 is given with its conserved first and last residue. A D gene is named only where the DNA matches it firmly. Not every row has a clone size; where given, it reads once, few, many or a size class.

NA	TRBV2	NA	TRBJ2-2	CASSWRGGTGELFF	TGTGCCAGCAGTTGGAGGGGAGGCACCGGGGAGCTGTTTTTT
NA	TRBV7-2	NA	TRBJ2-5	CASSPNVETQYF	TGTGCCAGCAGTCCCAATGTGGAGACCCAGTACTTC
once	TRBV5-5	TRBD2	TRBJ2-7	CASSLGAGALEQYF	TGTGCCAGCAGCTTGGGAGCGGGAGCCCTCGAGCAGTACTTC
once	TRBV6-2/TRBV6-3	NA	TRBJ2-7	CASSLFYEQYF	TGTGCCAGCAGCCTCTTCTACGAGCAGTACTTC
NA	TRBV4-1	TRBD2	TRBJ2-1	CASSPFRLAGGQSSYNEQFF	TGCGCCAGCAGCCCTTTCAGGCTAGCGGGAGGCCAGAGCTCCTACAATGAGCAGTTCTTC
NA	TRBV30	NA	TRBJ1-6	CAWRPKSSPLHF	TGTGCCTGGCGACCGAAATCCTCACCCCTCCACTTT
NA	TRBV5-1	NA	TRBJ2-2	CASSLGGTANTGELFF	TGCGCCAGCAGCTTGGGAGGGACTGCGAACACCGGGGAGCTGTTTTTT
NA	TRBV10-3	NA	TRBJ1-2	CAISELDGYTF	TGTGCCATCAGTGAGTTAGATGGCTACACCTTC
few	TRBV19	TRBD1	TRBJ1-5	CASRSKTGDGNQPQHF	TGTGCCAGTAGGTCGAAGACAGGGGATGGCAATCAGCCCCAGCATTTT
NA	TRBV19	TRBD2	TRBJ2-2	CASSISGGAGYGELFF	TGTGCCAGTAGTATTAGCGGGGGGGCGGGCTACGGGGAGCTGTTTTTT
once	TRBV18	NA	TRBJ2-1	CASSPPRGIRNEQFF	TGTGCCAGCTCACCACCCCGCGGGATTAGGAATGAGCAGTTCTTC
once	TRBV23-1	NA	TRBJ2-1	CASSQKRALHNEQFF	TGCGCCAGCAGTCAAAAGCGGGCACTCCACAATGAGCAGTTCTTC
NA	TRBV18	NA	TRBJ1-1	CASAGAMNTEAFF	TGTGCCAGCGCCGGGGCGATGAACACTGAAGCTTTCTTT
NA	TRBV12-2	NA	TRBJ2-2	CASRLSSGRGDGELFF	TGTGCAAGTCGCTTATCCAGCGGGAGAGGGGACGGGGAGCTGTTTTTT
NA	TRBV29-1	NA	TRBJ2-3	CSVDSDSHTQYF	TGCAGCGTTGATTCGGACAGTCATACGCAGTATTTT
NA	TRBV20-1	NA	TRBJ1-1	CSARRDTEAFF	TGCAGTGCTAGAAGAGACACTGAAGCTTTCTTT
once	TRBV18	NA	TRBJ2-2	CASSQDRNTGELFF	TGTGCCAGCTCACAGGACAGGAACACCGGGGAGCTGTTTTTT
NA	TRBV19	NA	TRBJ2-2	CASSTVLATNTGELFF	TGTGCCAGTAGTACGGTCTTAGCGACAAACACCGGGGAGCTGTTTTTT
NA	TRBV24-1	TRBD1	TRBJ2-1	CATSDPDRAEQFF	TGTGCCACCAGTGATCCCGACAGGGCTGAGCAGTTCTTC
NA	TRBV6-1	NA	TRBJ2-1	CASSENLLSSYNEQFF	TGTGCCAGCAGTGAAAACCTATTGAGCTCCTACAATGAGCAGTTCTTC
NA	TRBV24-1	TRBD2	TRBJ2-3	CATSDLQAGEVTDTQYF	TGTGCCACCAGTGATTTACAGGCGGGAGAGGTAACAGATACGCAGTATTTT
NA	TRBV2	NA	TRBJ2-7	CASSDEDPSYEQYF	TGTGCCAGCAGTGACGAGGATCCCAGCTACGAGCAGTACTTC
NA	TRBV20-1	NA	TRBJ2-1	CSAQARNEQFF	TGCAGTGCTCAGGCGCGAAATGAGCAGTTCTTC
NA	TRBV19	NA	TRBJ2-5	CASSTLPRETQYF	TGTGCCAGTAGTACACTCCCGAGAGAGACCCAGTACTTC
NA	TRBV5-6	TRBD1	TRBJ1-5	CASSLATGFQPQHF	TGTGCCAGCAGCTTGGCGACAGGGTTTCAGCCCCAGCATTTT
NA	TRBV5-1	NA	TRBJ2-5	CATQGPGQETQYF	TGCGCCACCCAGGGGCCGGGACAAGAGACCCAGTACTTC
NA	TRBV7-9	TRBD2	TRBJ2-1	CASSLVAGAGGYNEQFF	TGTGCCAGCAGCTTAGTGGCCGGGGCGGGAGGTTACAATGAGCAGTTCTTC
NA	TRBV27	TRBD2	TRBJ2-1	CASSPPLWDAGGRAGQFF	TGTGCCAGCAGTCCGCCGCTATGGGACGCGGGAGGGCGCGCGGGGCAGTTCTTC
NA	TRBV9	NA	TRBJ2-1	CASTIPPGGGRHNEQFF	TGTGCCAGCACCATCCCCCCCGGGGGAGGACGGCACAATGAGCAGTTCTTC
NA	TRBV27	NA	TRBJ2-6	CASSPEPRTVGANVLTF	TGTGCCAGCAGTCCCGAACCCCGGACGGTCGGGGCCAACGTCCTGACTTTC
NA	TRBV9	NA	TRBJ2-6	CASSVRDGLAVTGANVLTF	TGTGCCAGCAGCGTGAGAGATGGGCTAGCAGTAACTGGGGCCAACGTCCTGACTTTC
NA	TRBV21-1	NA	TRBJ2-5	CASRDRVQETQYF	TGTGCCAGCCGGGACAGGGTTCAAGAGACCCAGTACTTC
NA	TRBV19	TRBD2	TRBJ2-3	CASSPKRGGTDTQYF	TGTGCCAGTAGTCCCAAGCGGGGGGGCACAGATACGCAGTATTTT
NA	TRBV7-2	TRBD2	TRBJ2-1	CASSPGAGSGRLSDEQFF	TGTGCCAGCAGCCCCGGGGCGGGTAGCGGGAGGCTAAGCGATGAGCAGTTCTTC
NA	TRBV29-1	NA	TRBJ2-1	CSVEGPPRDSYNEQFF	TGCAGCGTTGAAGGCCCCCCGCGGGACTCCTACAATGAGCAGTTCTTC
NA	TRBV19	TRBD1	TRBJ2-7	CASSFTRTGLTYEQYF	TGTGCCAGTAGTTTTACACGGACAGGGTTAACCTACGAGCAGTACTTC
NA	TRBV4-2	NA	TRBJ2-7	CASSQDIVGESSYEQYF	TGTGCCAGCAGCCAAGATATCGTGGGGGAGAGCTCCTACGAGCAGTACTTC
NA	TRBV9	TRBD2	TRBJ2-1	CASSEQSGSSNEQFF	TGTGCCAGCAGCGAGCAAAGCGGGAGTAGCAATGAGCAGTTCTTC
NA	TRBV7-3	TRBD1	TRBJ2-1	CASSPGGTGINNEQFF	TGTGCCAGCAGCCCGGGCGGGACAGGGATCAACAATGAGCAGTTCTTC
few	TRBV6-5	TRBD1	TRBJ1-2	CASRGQGAGYGYTF	TGTGCCAGCAGGGGACAGGGGGCAGGGTATGGCTACACCTTC
NA	TRBV5-1	TRBD2	TRBJ2-5	CASSLGGSEETQYF	TGCGCCAGCAGCTTGGGCGGGAGTGAGGAGACCCAGTACTTC
NA	TRBV11-1	NA	TRBJ2-3	CASSLTGTDTQYF	TGTGCCAGCAGCTTAACAGGGACAGATACGCAGTATTTT